This TCR beta chain was recovered during a study of cytotoxic CD8 clonotypes in ibrutinib-treated CLL. Findings and limits, study-wide: Clonality went up at the time of ibrutinib response, stayed stable in sustained remission, and later dropped back toward its baseline level at progression.

The assay was immunoSEQ multiplex PCR, and TCRdb's table has in-frame clones only and misses some. The profile shows over 30,000 clones, approximately 71% of them singletons. For this clone: Antigen: not known.

CDR1 SGHRS and CDR2 YFSETQ come from the germline V gene. This CDR3 region has 16 residues. V lost 4 bases, J lost 4 bases, and 6 bases stayed unmatched. The source material was PBMCs, sampled at disease progression, from a patient treated with ibrutinib. The origin of this receptor is a human donor with chronic lymphocytic leukemia. The chain is built from TRBV5-1 and TRBJ2-2; 11 nucleotides line up with TRBD1. The CDR3 nucleotides read TGCGCCAGCAGCCTGGGAGGGACAGGGGGCACCGGGGAGCTGTTTTTT. Protein sequence: CASSLGGTGGTGELFF. The full variable domain, rest sourced from reference TRBV5-1 and TRBJ2-2, is KAGVTQTPRYLIKTRGQQVTLSCSPISGHRSVSWYQQTPGQGLQFLFEYFSETQRNKGNFPGRFSGRQFSNSRSEMNVSTLELGDSALYLCASSLGGTGGTGELFFGEGSRLTVL.